Presented here are 15 T cell receptor beta chains from one specimen sequenced in a study of blood T cells in healthy people across ages. Then a second PCR, running roughly 7 to 11 cycles, was carried out with a sample-barcoded 5' primer and a J-beta primer mix. TCRdb reanalysed the 5' RACE reads using MiXCR and keeps one entry per CDR3 protein. Of some 1.5 million distinct CDR3 sequences in the sample, about 45% were seen once. The sequenced sample was blood. The receptors derive from a woman between 18 and 29 years old in good health.

This clonotype has more than one count but fewer than ten. The chain carries TRBV6-2 or TRBV6-3 and TRBJ2-3; D is possibly TRBD2 (6 bases). With 10 bases removed from V and 2 bases from J, the gap between germline ends came to 16 bases. CDR3 length equals 14 residues. From germline, CDR1 is MNHEY and CDR2 SVGEGT. The CDR3 region is CATGGASFTDTQYF. The CDR3 coding sequence is TGTGCCACCGGAGGGGCTTCCTTCACAGATACGCAGTATTTT.

The chain joins TRBV20-1 to TRBJ2-2; D tentatively reads TRBD1 or TRBD2 (6 bases each). The germline gives CDR1 DFQATT, CDR2 SNEGSKA (reference sequence). The ends were cut back, 6 bases at V and 3 bases at J, with 17 bases in the middle. This CDR3 contains 15 residues. The CDR3 sequence is CSAHLGAGYTGELFF. CDR3 DNA sequence: TGCAGTGCACATTTGGGGGCGGGGTACACCGGGGAGCTGTTTTTT.

V is TRBV4-3 and J is TRBJ1-2; D not resolved. The V and J ends lost 4 bases and 0 bases respectively, with 9 bases between them. The CDR3 spans 14 residues. Germline V lookup: CDR1 LGHNA, CDR2 YSLEER. The CDR3 is CASSPSVANYGYTF. In DNA, the CDR3 is TGCGCCAGCAGCCCGTCTGTTGCTAACTATGGCTACACCTTC.

The gene calls are TRBV5-1 and TRBJ2-2, with 9 bases matching TRBD1. V trimming: 3 bases; J trimming: 3 bases; junction bases outside the gene matches: 3. Germline CDR1 and CDR2: SGHRS and YFSETQ. The CDR3 covers 15 residues. In nucleotides, the CDR3 is TGCGCCAGCAGCTCACAGGGGGCCGACACCGGGGAGCTGTTTTTT. Encoded protein: CASSSQGADTGELFF.

This clonotype was seen many times. The chain recombines TRBV27 with TRBJ2-7; 10 nucleotides line up with TRBD1. Germline assignment: CDR1 MNHEY and CDR2 SMNVEV (reference sequence). With V trimmed by 6 bases and J by 3 bases, 2 bases remained unmatched. The CDR3 is 13 residues long. The CDR3 DNA reads TGTGCCAGCAGGGGGACAGGGGACTACGAGCAGTACTTC. Amino acid sequence: CASRGTGDYEQYF.

This clonotype was found a few times. The genes are TRBV3-1 and TRBJ2-1, with D possibly matching TRBD2 (5 bases). The CDR3 contains 18 residues. Germline V gene sequence: CDR1 LGHDT, CDR2 YNNKEL (reference sequence). The V gene lost 0 bases and the J gene lost 5 bases, with 20 bases spanning the gap. CDR3 bases: TGTGCCAGCAGCCAAGATATGGTGGGCGGGCCATTTGACAATGAGCAGTTCTTC. Translated, it gives CASSQDMVGGPFDNEQFF.

The chain couples TRBV4-3 to TRBJ2-3, with TRBD2 matching 9 bases. Germline-derived CDR1 and CDR2 are LGHNA and YSLEER. The junction had 14 bases not matched to a gene; V was cut back by 4 bases and J by 9 bases. The CDR3 is made up of 16 amino acids. The CDR3 nucleotides are TGCGCCAGCAGCCTCGGAATAGCGGGGGCTCCCGGGACGCAGTATTTT. This encodes CASSLGIAGAPGTQYF.

This clonotype was picked up a small number of times. Germline and junction disagree at one end, which may indicate a read error. The rearrangement uses TRBV6-2 or TRBV6-3 and TRBJ2-7; D may correspond to TRBD1 or TRBD2 (5 bases each). The CDR3 is 15 residues long. Germline CDR1 reads MNHEY; CDR2 reads SVGEGT. CDR3 loop: CACSDPSGGSYEQYF. DNA for the CDR3: TGTGCCTGCAGTGACCCGTCTGGGGGTTCCTACGAGCAGTACTTC.

In regard to this clonotype: This may arise from a read error, as a much more abundant clone is one base away. V gene TRBV20-1 combines with J gene TRBJ2-4, with D possibly matching TRBD2 (6 bases). Trimming removed 6 bases at V and 7 bases at J, with 19 bases between. There are 14 residues in the CDR3. Germline CDR1 is DFQATT and CDR2 is SNEGSKA (reference sequence). Written as DNA, the CDR3 is TGCAGTGCAACCCTAGTGGGAGGAACCAACATTCAGTACTTC. It is translated as CSATLVGGTNIQYF.

V usage is TRBV11-2 and J usage is TRBJ2-1; 9 bases are a match to TRBD1. V trimming: 8 bases; J trimming: 3 bases; junction bases outside the gene matches: 8. CDR1 is SGHAT and CDR2 is FQNNGV in the germline V gene. The CDR3 totals 15 residues. CDR3 bases: TGTGCCAGCGATATCGGGACAGGGAGCTACAATGAGCAGTTCTTC. Amino acid sequence: CASDIGTGSYNEQFF.

V and J are TRBV5-1 and TRBJ2-5; D gene ambiguous. This CDR3 is 13 amino acids long. Trimming took 7 bases from V and 0 from J, leaving 10 bases between them. Per the germline V gene, CDR1 is SGHRS and CDR2 is YFSETQ. The CDR3 region is CASHSEYQETQYF. In nucleotides, the CDR3 is TGCGCCAGCCACTCGGAGTACCAAGAGACCCAGTACTTC.

This rearrangement joins TRBV20-1 to TRBJ1-4; D perhaps matches TRBD1 (5 bases). There are 13 residues in the CDR3. The V gene lost 3 bases and the J gene lost 2 bases, with 7 bases spanning the gap. Germline loops: CDR1 DFQATT, CDR2 SNEGSKA (reference sequence). As DNA, the CDR3 is TGCAGTGCTAGTCAGGGTACTAATGAAAAACTGTTTTTT. It yields the protein CSASQGTNEKLFF.

The gene calls are TRBV3-1 and TRBJ2-5; TRBD2 aligns across 10 bases. Matching the DNA end better, TRBJ2-7 makes the J call doubtful. The CDR3 is 17 residues long. Germline CDR1 LGHDT, CDR2 YNNKEL (reference sequence). This chain's CDR3 is CASSQVVLAGETYEQYF. CDR3 DNA sequence: TGTGCCAGCAGCCAAGTGGTCCTAGCGGGAGAAACCTACGAGCAGTACTTC.

This clonotype was observed a handful of times. CDR3 loop: CASSLPAPGRFTYEQYF. CDR3 sequence (DNA): TGTGCCAGCAGCTTACCTGCCCCTGGCAGGTTCACCTACGAGCAGTACTTC. The chain links TRBV7-8 to TRBJ2-4; D uncertain. The J call could be wrong; TRBJ2-7 is a better fit for the DNA end. Germline CDR1 and CDR2: SGHVS and FQNEAQ. This CDR3 comprises 17 residues.

The chain combines TRBV4-1 with TRBJ1-2, with D maybe TRBD1 (6 bases). CDR3 size: 18 residues. CDR1 MGHRA and CDR2 YSYEKL come from the germline V gene. V lost 1 base and J lost 2, with 20 bases in between. Here the CDR3 reads CASSQGGNRARINYGYTF. The CDR3 DNA sequence: TGCGCCAGCAGCCAAGGTGGTAACAGGGCACGTATCAACTATGGCTACACCTTC.